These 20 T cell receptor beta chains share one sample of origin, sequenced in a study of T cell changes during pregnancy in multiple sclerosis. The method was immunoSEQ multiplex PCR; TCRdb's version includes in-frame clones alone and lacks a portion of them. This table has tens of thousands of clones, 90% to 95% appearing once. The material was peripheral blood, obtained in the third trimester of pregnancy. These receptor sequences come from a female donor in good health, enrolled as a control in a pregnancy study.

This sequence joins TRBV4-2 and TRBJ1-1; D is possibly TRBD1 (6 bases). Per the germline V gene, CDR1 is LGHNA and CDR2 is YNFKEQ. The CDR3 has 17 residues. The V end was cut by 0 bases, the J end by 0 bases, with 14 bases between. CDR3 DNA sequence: TGTGCCAGCAGCCAAGACCCCAGAGGGACACTGAACACTGAAGCTTTCTTT. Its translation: CASSQDPRGTLNTEAFF.

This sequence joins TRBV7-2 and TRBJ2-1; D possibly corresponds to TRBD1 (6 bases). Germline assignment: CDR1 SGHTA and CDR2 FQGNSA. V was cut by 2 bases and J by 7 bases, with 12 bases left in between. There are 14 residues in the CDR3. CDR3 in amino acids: CASSLNTGLNEQFF. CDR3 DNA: TGTGCCAGCAGCTTAAACACAGGGTTAAATGAGCAGTTCTTC.

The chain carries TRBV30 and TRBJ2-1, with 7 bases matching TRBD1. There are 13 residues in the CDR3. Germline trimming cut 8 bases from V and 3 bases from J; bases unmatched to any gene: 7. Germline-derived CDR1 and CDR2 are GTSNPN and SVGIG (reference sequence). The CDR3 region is CAGVGQNYNEQFF. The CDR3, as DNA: TGTGCCGGGGTGGGACAGAACTACAATGAGCAGTTCTTC.

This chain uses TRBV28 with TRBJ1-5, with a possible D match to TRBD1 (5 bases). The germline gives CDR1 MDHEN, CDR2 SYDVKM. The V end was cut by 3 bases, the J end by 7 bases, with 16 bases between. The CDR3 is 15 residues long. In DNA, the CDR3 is TGTGCCAGCAGTTTTACGGGCAGGGCCAAACAGCCCCAGCATTTT. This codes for CASSFTGRAKQPQHF.

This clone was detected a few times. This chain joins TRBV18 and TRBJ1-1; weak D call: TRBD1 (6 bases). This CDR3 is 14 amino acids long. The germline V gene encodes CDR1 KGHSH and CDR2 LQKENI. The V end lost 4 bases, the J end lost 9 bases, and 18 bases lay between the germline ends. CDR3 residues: CASSQNRDTNQAFF. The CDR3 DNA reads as TGTGCCAGCTCACAAAACCGGGACACGAACCAAGCTTTCTTT.

CDR3 sequence (DNA): TGTGCCAGCAGTGAACAGCCAATAACTAGAGCTTTCTTT. This translates into CASSEQPITRAFF. The chain uses TRBV2 and TRBJ1-1; no definite D call. The CDR3 covers 13 residues. With 2 bases removed from V and 10 bases from J, the gap between germline ends came to 14 bases. The germline V gene encodes CDR1 SNHLY and CDR2 FYNNEI.

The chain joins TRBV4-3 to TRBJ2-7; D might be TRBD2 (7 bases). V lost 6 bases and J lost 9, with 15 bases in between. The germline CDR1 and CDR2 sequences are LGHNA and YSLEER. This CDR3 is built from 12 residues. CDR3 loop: CASRNGGLRQYF. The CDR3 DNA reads TGCGCCAGCAGAAACGGGGGGCTCAGGCAGTACTTC.

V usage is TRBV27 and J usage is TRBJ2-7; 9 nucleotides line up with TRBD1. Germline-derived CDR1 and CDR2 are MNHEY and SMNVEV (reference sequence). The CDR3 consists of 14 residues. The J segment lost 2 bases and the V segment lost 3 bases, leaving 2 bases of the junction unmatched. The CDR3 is CASSLRTGAYEQYF. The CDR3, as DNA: TGTGCCAGCAGTTTGCGGACAGGGGCCTACGAGCAGTACTTC.

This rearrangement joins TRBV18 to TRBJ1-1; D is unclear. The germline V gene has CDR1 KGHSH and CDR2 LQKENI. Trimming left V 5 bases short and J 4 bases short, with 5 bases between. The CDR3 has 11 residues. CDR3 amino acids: CASSTSTEAFF. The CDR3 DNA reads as TGTGCCAGCTCAACAAGCACTGAAGCTTTCTTT.

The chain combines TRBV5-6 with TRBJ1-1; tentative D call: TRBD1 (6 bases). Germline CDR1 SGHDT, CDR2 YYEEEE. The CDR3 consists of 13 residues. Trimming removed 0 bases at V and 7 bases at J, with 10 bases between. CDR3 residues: CASSLGQGYEAFF. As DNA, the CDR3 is TGTGCCAGCAGCTTGGGGCAGGGGTATGAAGCTTTCTTT.

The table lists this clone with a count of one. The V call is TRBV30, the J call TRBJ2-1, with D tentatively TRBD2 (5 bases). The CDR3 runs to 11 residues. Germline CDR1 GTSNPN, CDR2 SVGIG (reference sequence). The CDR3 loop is CAYGVVNEQFF. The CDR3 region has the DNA TGTGCGTACGGGGTGGTCAATGAGCAGTTCTTC.

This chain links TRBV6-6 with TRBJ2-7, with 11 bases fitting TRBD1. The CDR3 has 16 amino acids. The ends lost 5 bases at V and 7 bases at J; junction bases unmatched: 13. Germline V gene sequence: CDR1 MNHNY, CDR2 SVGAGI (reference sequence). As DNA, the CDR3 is TGTGCCAGCAGTCCCGGGGACAGGGGGGACTCTAGGGAGCAGTACTTC. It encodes CASSPGDRGDSREQYF.

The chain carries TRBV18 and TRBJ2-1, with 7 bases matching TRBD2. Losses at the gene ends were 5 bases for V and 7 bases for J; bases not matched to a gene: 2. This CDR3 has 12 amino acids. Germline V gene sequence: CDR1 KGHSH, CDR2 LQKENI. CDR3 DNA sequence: TGTGCCAGCTCAGTCGGGGGGAATGAGCAGTTCTTC. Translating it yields CASSVGGNEQFF.

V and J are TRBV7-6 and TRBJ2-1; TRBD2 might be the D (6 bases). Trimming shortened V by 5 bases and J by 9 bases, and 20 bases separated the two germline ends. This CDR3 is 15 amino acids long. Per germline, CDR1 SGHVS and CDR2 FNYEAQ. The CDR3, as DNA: TGTGCCAGCAGCCCACGGGAGTCCCGTTTAGCTGAGCAGTTCTTC. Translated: CASSPRESRLAEQFF.

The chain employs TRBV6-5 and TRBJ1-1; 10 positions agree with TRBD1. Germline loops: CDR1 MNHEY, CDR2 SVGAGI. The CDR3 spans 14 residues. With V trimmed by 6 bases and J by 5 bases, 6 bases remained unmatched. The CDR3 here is CASSPDRGITEAFF. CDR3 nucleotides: TGTGCCAGCAGCCCGGACAGGGGGATTACTGAAGCTTTCTTT.

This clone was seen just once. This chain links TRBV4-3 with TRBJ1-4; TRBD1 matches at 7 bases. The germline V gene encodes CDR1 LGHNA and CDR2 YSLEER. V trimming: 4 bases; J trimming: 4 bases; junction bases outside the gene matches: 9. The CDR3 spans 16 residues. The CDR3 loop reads CASSLYGTDLNEKLFF. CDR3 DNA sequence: TGCGCCAGCAGCCTATATGGGACAGACCTTAATGAAAAACTGTTTTTT.

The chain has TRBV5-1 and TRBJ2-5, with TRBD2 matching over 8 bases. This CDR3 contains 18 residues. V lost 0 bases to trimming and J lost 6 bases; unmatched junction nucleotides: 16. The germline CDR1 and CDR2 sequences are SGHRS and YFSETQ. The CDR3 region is CASSLARGGGPAPKTQYF. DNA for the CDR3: TGCGCCAGCAGCTTGGCTCGGGGCGGGGGGCCGGCCCCCAAGACCCAGTACTTC. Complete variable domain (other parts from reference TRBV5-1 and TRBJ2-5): KAGVTQTPRYLIKTRGQQVTLSCSPISGHRSVSWYQQTPGQGLQFLFEYFSETQRNKGNFPGRFSGRQFSNSRSEMNVSTLELGDSALYLCASSLARGGGPAPKTQYFGPGTRLLVL.

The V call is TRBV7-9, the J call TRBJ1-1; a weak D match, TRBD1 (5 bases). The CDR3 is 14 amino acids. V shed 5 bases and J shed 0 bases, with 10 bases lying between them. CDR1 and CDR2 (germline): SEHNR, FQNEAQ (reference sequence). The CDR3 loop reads CASSDGGMNTEAFF. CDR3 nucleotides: TGTGCCAGCAGCGACGGGGGTATGAACACTGAAGCTTTCTTT.

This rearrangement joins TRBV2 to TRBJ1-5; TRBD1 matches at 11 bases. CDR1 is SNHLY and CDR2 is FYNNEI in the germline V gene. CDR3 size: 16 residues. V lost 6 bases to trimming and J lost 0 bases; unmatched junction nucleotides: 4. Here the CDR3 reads CASSGGTGGSNQPQHF. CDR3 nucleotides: TGTGCCAGCAGCGGCGGGACAGGGGGTAGCAATCAGCCCCAGCATTTT.

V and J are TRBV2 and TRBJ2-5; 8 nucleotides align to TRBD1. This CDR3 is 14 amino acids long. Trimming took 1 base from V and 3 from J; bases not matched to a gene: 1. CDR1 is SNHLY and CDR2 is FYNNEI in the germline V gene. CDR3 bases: TGTGCCAGCAGTGAAGAGGACAGGGAAGAGACCCAGTACTTC. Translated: CASSEEDREETQYF.